This record looks at one TCR beta chain sequence and its context. This clone has a single count. No cognate antigen has been identified for it. Base-call qualities are not available, and no considerably larger clone is one nucleotide away. The entry originates in a study of shared clonotypes between healthy human individuals (TCRdb year 2020). Some background on the complete study: Two women and three men aged 18 to 49 years were included in the cohort. For each donor, CD4 naive and CD4 memory were each given three plates, CD8 naive was given two plates, and CD8 memory was given one plate. To estimate repertoire size and how much clonotypes are shared between individuals, the study performed deep sequencing of blood TCR repertoires from 4 to 6 healthy adults. To increase sequencing depth and limit assay-specific biases, different laboratories used diverse techniques to prepare libraries and sequence TCR repertoires. Each donor's leukapheresis produced roughly between about 0.8 and 8.9 billion PBMCs. Study-wide conclusions, independent of this receptor: Naive subsets generally had larger estimated clonotype richness than memory subsets did. The small number of donors limited the genetic and exposure-history diversity represented. Sampling was restricted to blood, and TCR repertoires in tissues likely differ from the TCR repertoires found in blood. Compared with non-shared clonotypes, the clonotypes found in all four sorted-subset donors had higher generation probabilities. Sharing across a few donors was observed for around 5% of naive CD4, about 3.2% of naive CD8, over 2% of memory CD4, and approximately 0.41% of memory CD8 clonotypes. Based on pairwise subsampling, the degree of clonotype sharing among donors was expected to be affected by sequencing depth. Even with the large sequencing depth, rarefaction of the sorted-subset datasets indicated that sequencing was incomplete.

CD8 naive samples were obtained by positive selection for CCR7 among CD45RO-negative cells, yielding a CD45RA+CCR7+ population from which TemRA cells were excluded. The donors were healthy, HIV-negative adults who had no recently reported acute infections or vaccinations. All donors were Caucasian adults living in Nashville, Tennessee, USA. After blood collection by leukapheresis, PBMCs were isolated using Ficoll-Histopaque density gradient centrifugation and then cryopreserved in the vapor phase of liquid nitrogen. Analytical flow cytometry was used to check the purity and quantity of every magnetically sorted T cell population. Each sorted fraction had its genomic DNA isolated and then quantified by UV absorbance on a Nanodrop 2000c. Using the deep immunoSEQ assay, multiplex PCR amplified TCR CDR3 regions from genomic DNA. Extracted genomic DNA from each cell subset was distributed evenly across all wells of several immunoSEQ 96-well plates, and each plate was treated as a replicate. For sorted subsets, about 0.2 ug genomic DNA, equal to about 30,000 T cell genomes, was loaded into each replicate PCR. Purified libraries were measured with a Qubit 3.0 fluorometer, size-checked on a Bioanalyzer 2100, and measured again with the KAPA Library Quantification kit. Every immunoSEQ 96-well plate was sequenced on a separate single-read 150-cycle Illumina NextSeq 550 flow cell. The original methods were these. Because the immunoSEQ output included only junctional sequences and no quality scores, the filtering could not be the same as the filtering used for full-length reads. To assign V/J genes and CDR3, sequences were annotated against IMGT germline references using PyIR, a Python wrapper for IgBLAST v1.9. Reads were filtered out if the reads had weak V/J assignments (E-value above 1e-6), no CDR3, stop codons, out-of-frame junctions, or ambiguous translated residues. V3J clonotypes were defined by identical inferred V gene, J gene, and CDR3 amino acid sequence. To compute the percentage overlap between repertoires, the number of shared unique clonotypes was divided by the size of the smaller repertoire. Richness of each repertoire was evaluated using RTK rarefaction, the Chao1 estimator, and Recon v2.1 estimates of unobserved clonotypes. OLGA was used to compute generation probabilities for all TCRbeta clonotypes that the gDNA method yielded from four donors. Imported from immuneACCESS, the table was reduced by TCRdb to in-frame sequences with V and J called. These copies leave out some clones; in studies compared against another copy, an unresolved V gene accounts for under half, and the cause of the remainder is not known. V, J and clone size derive from that table, while D and trimming were established from the DNA sequence. The sample table records millions of clones; about 95% of these occur just once. Jointly, the top ten make up more than 0.95% of the sample.

Measured from the cysteine to the phenylalanine, the CDR3 is 13 residues long. Only the CDR3 part of the read is kept: 39 bases, read in frame from the first base. The germline V gene supplies CDR1 SGHAT and CDR2 FQNNGV. V drops 1 base and J drops 8 bases, leaving 9 bases in between. The specimen sequenced was naive CD8+ T cells sorted from blood. What the cell subset or site label conveys for this sample: CD45RA+CCR7+. The chain is assembled from TRBV11-2 and TRBJ2-1, with no D gene named confidently. The TCR sequence derives from a man in his late teens or twenties in good health. The CDR3 amino acid sequence is: CASSLGTIDEQFF. The sequence in DNA is TGTGCCAGCAGCTTAGGAACTATCGATGAGCAGTTCTTC.